This T cell receptor beta chain was found in a study of OX40 agonist ivuxolimab in advanced cancers. The study, taken as a whole, reports: Researchers did not determine the expanded peripheral T cells' antigen specificity. People who partly responded at 0.1-3.0 mg/kg had some of the least clonal expansion seen. Doses of 0.1 to 3.0 mg/kg were accompanied by clonal expansion of CD4+ and CD8+ blood T cells by week 6. Several nonresponders also turned out to have low normalized T-cell clonal expansion.

In its sample, this clone is medium-sized (0.01 to 0.1%). Its target is unknown. Different DNA sequences within this sample yield the same CDR3. Germline V gene data show CDR1 as MNHEY and CDR2 as SMNVEV (reference sequence). This CDR3 is built from 11 residues. Trimming left V 5 bases short and J 8 bases short, with 9 bases between. This table comes from immunoSEQ multiplex PCR, and its TCRdb copy is limited to in-frame clones, with some not included. The sample carries about 20,000 clones, approximately 87% recorded once. The input for sequencing was CD4+ or CD8+ T cells sorted from blood, taken in a trial of the OX40 agonist ivuxolimab. The genes are TRBV27 and TRBJ1-1; possible D gene TRBD1, 5 bases. This TCR came from an adult with an advanced solid tumor such as melanoma, head and neck, liver or kidney cancer. The CDR3 reads CASSRGWEAFF. The CDR3 region has the DNA TGTGCCAGCAGTAGGGGTTGGGAAGCTTTCTTT.